This TCR beta chain was profiled in a study of T cell clonotyping in hematopoietic cell transplantation. Broader study findings: Graft donor and pretransplant recipient Inverse Simpson Index values predicted broader posttransplant TCR diversity.

TCRdb's copy holds only in-frame clones and misses some; the assay was immunoSEQ multiplex PCR. In the table there are 25,000 to 35,000 clones, around 70% of which are singletons. Documented time point: recipient sample about 28 days before transplant, after cytoreduction. Of note for this clone: Antigen unknown.

Germline assignment: CDR1 SQVTM and CDR2 ANQGSEA. Losses at the gene ends were 2 bases for V and 1 base for J; bases not matched to a gene: 0. This CDR3 region has 13 residues. This TCR came from a man aged 50-60 years with myelodysplastic syndrome. Some clones in this sample may be carry-over from other donors' samples. The chain links TRBV29-1 to TRBJ2-3; the match to TRBD2 covers 7 bases. The sample was peripheral blood mononuclear cells, taken before stem cell transplant. CDR3 nucleotide sequence: TGCAGCGTTGAACGGGAGGGCACAGATACGCAGTATTTT. It encodes CSVEREGTDTQYF.